Given below is one T cell receptor beta chain in context. Its cognate antigen is unknown. The data stem from a study of vaccination and CD4 T cells after COVID-19. As for the study in general: Cells were stimulated with overlapping spike peptides from SARS-CoV-2, HCoV-NL63, HCoV-OC43 and HCoV-229E.

Treatment noted: approximately 9-day PBMC culture with coronavirus spike peptide pools or control peptides (ViraFEST assay). The CDR3 loop spans 14 amino acids. The V and J ends lost 4 bases and 1 base respectively, with 11 bases between them. Germline-derived CDR1 and CDR2 are MNHNS and SASEGT. With the Oncomine TCR Beta short-read assay, DNA from cultured CD4+ T cells was sequenced. Each CDR3 protein is one row after TCRdb ran MiXCR on the PCR reads. The sample has approximately 16,000 distinct CDR3 sequences, 65% to 80% seen once. The clonotype originates from a human donor who had recovered from COVID-19. The sequencing input was CD4+ T cells from blood, cultured in vitro. The V call is TRBV6-1, the J call TRBJ2-7, with D possibly TRBD1 on 5 matching bases. The CDR3 DNA sequence: TGTGCCAGCAGTGTCTCCGGACAATCCTACGAGCAGTACTTC. Encoded protein: CASSVSGQSYEQYF.